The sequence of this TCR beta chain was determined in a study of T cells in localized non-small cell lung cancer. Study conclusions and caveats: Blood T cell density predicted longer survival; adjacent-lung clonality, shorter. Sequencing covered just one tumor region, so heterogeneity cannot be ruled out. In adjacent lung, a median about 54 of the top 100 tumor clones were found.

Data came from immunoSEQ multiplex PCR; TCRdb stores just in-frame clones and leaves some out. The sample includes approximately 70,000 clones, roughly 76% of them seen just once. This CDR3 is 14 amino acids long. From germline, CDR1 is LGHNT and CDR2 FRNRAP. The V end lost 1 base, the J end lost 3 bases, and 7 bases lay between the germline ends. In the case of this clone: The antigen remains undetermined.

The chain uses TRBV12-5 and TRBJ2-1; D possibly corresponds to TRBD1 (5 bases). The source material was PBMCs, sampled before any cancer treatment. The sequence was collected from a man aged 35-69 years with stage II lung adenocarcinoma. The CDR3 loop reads CASGLATGYNEQFF. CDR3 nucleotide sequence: TGTGCTAGTGGTTTGGCAACAGGCTACAATGAGCAGTTCTTC.